This paragraph covers one TCR beta chain sequence. The record originates from a study of response to subunit inactivated influenza vaccine. TCRdb used MiXCR to reprocess the RT-PCR reads, holding one entry per CDR3 protein. Of some 550,000 distinct CDR3 sequences listed, approximately 24% are singletons. This CDR3 has 15 residues. V lost 5 bases and J 4 bases, leaving 12 bases between the germline ends. These sequences were also reported in another study, on T cells expressing NK-cell markers. That work adds: Making the TCR beta cDNA relied on 5'RACE template switching with UMIs. Dominant NKG2C+ clonotypes made up roughly 1.0-8% of CD8+ T cells in six donors. The CD3+CD56-NKG2C+ fraction of several donors was likewise dominated by these clonotypes.

This TCR came from a man aged 45-60 years who received an inactivated influenza vaccine. This chain links TRBV12-3 or TRBV12-4 with TRBJ1-6, with D possibly TRBD1 on 5 matching bases. The sample in question was CD4+ T cells sorted from PBMCs, obtained 12 days after vaccination. DNA for the CDR3: TGTGCCAGCAGTCCGGGGGGGGAGTATAATTCACCCCTCCACTTT. The encoded protein is CASSPGGEYNSPLHF.